Shown below are 17 T cell receptor beta chains from a single sample sequenced in a study of blood T cell repertoires in COVID-19. Produced via immunoSEQ multiplex PCR; TCRdb's table is partial and in-frame only. Here the sample spans around 60,000 clones, about 83% being singletons. The sequencing input was peripheral blood. These receptors were taken from a man between 50 and 59 years old with COVID-19, enrolled during active disease.

A single count supports this clone. V usage is TRBV7-9 and J usage is TRBJ1-2; TRBD1 agrees at 10 bases. J lost 4 bases, V lost 5 bases, and 4 bases had no gene match. CDR3 size: 14 residues. In germline, CDR1 is SEHNR, CDR2 FQNEAQ (reference sequence). CDR3 nucleotide sequence: TGTGCCAGCAGCGAGGGACAGGGGATCTATGGCTACACCTTC. This gives the protein CASSEGQGIYGYTF.

The chain combines TRBV19 with TRBJ2-5, with D possibly TRBD1 on 5 matching bases. Germline CDR1 reads LNHDA; CDR2 reads SQIVND (reference sequence). Trimming took 5 bases from V and 1 from J, leaving 8 bases between them. The CDR3 spans 13 residues. This CDR3 reads CASSWGGQETQYF. As DNA, the CDR3 is TGTGCCAGTAGTTGGGGCGGCCAAGAGACCCAGTACTTC.

The genes are TRBV7-2 and TRBJ1-6, with TRBD1 matching over 7 bases. Germline CDR1 reads SGHTA; CDR2 reads FQGNSA. J was trimmed by 6 bases and V by 7 bases; bases with no gene match: 6. The CDR3 has 14 amino acids. The chain's CDR3 is CASTSDRTNSPLHF. The DNA of the CDR3 is TGTGCCAGCACCTCGGACAGGACTAATTCACCCCTCCACTTT.

CDR3 sequence: CASSGQLASGSMNEQFF. The DNA of the CDR3 is TGTGCCAGTAGTGGACAGTTGGCTAGCGGGAGCATGAATGAGCAGTTCTTC. The chain combines TRBV19 with TRBJ2-1; 10 bases fit TRBD2. CDR1 and CDR2 from the germline V gene are LNHDA and SQIVND (reference sequence). CDR3 length: 17 amino acids. V shed 5 bases and J 7 bases; nucleotides not matched to a gene: 14.

Only one count was recorded for this clone. V usage is TRBV7-3 and J usage is TRBJ2-5; weak D call: TRBD2 (5 bases). Per germline, CDR1 SGHTA and CDR2 FQGTGA. This CDR3 has 14 amino acids. V was trimmed by 0 bases and J by 5 bases, leaving 10 bases between them. DNA for the CDR3: TGTGCCAGCAGCTTAACGGGAGTAAGTGAGACCCAGTACTTC. Translated, it gives CASSLTGVSETQYF. The full variable domain, rest sourced from reference TRBV7-3 and TRBJ2-5, is GAGVSQTPSNKVTEKGKYVELRCDPISGHTALYWYRQSLGQGPEFLIYFQGTGAADDSGLPNDRFFAVRPEGSVSTLKIQRTERGDSAVYLCASSLTGVSETQYFGPGTRLLVL.

This clone was found a few times. Germline is not matched at one junction end, which may reflect a read error. V gene TRBV7-7 combines with J gene TRBJ2-1; the D gene is possibly TRBD2 (6 bases). The germline gives CDR1 SSHAT, CDR2 FNYEAQ (reference sequence). The CDR3 is made up of 14 amino acids. The DNA of the CDR3 is TGTGCTAGCAGCCCTGACAAAGGGAGGTTTGAGCAGTTCTTC. This encodes CASSPDKGRFEQFF.

The chain combines TRBV2 with TRBJ1-2; maybe TRBD1 (5 bases). The CDR3 runs 13 residues. V shed 6 bases and J shed 8 bases, with 16 bases lying between them. CDR1 is SNHLY and CDR2 is FYNNEI in the germline V gene. The CDR3 loop is CASRNSRAQGYTF. CDR3 DNA sequence: TGTGCCAGCAGGAATTCCAGGGCCCAAGGCTACACCTTC.

The rearrangement uses TRBV7-2 and TRBJ2-1; 8 nucleotides line up with TRBD2. Germline V gene lookup returns CDR1 SGHTA and CDR2 FQGNSA. CDR3 length: 13 residues. V was clipped by 4 bases and J by 10 bases; unmatched bases: 6. The CDR3 is CASSSKREREQFF. The CDR3 region has the DNA TGTGCCAGCAGCTCCAAGCGGGAGAGAGAGCAGTTCTTC.

The CDR3 reads CASTRHDTGELFF. CDR3 DNA sequence: TGTGCCAGCACCCGACACGACACCGGGGAGCTGTTTTTT. This sequence joins TRBV6-5 and TRBJ2-2; D is undetermined. Trimming removed 7 bases at V and 3 bases at J, with 9 bases between. The CDR3 has 13 residues. Germline V gene sequence: CDR1 MNHEY, CDR2 SVGAGI.

This chain joins TRBV3-1 (or the pseudogene TRBV3-2) and TRBJ2-7, with 7 bases aligning to TRBD1. This CDR3 has 13 residues. CDR1 LGHDT and CDR2 YNNKEL come from the germline V gene (reference sequence). The junction had 3 bases not matched to a gene; V was cut back by 4 bases and J by 3 bases. The CDR3 DNA is TGTGCCAGCAGCCTGGGACAGTTCTACGAGCAGTACTTC. It is translated as CASSLGQFYEQYF.

The chain couples TRBV27 to TRBJ1-1; the D gene is possibly TRBD1 (6 bases). Germline V gives CDR1 MNHEY, CDR2 SMNVEV (reference sequence). CDR3 length: 14 residues. Trimming stripped 4 bases from V and 3 bases from J, with 12 bases between. The CDR3 loop is CASSSGVRDTEAFF. CDR3 bases: TGTGCCAGCAGTTCAGGGGTTCGGGACACTGAAGCTTTCTTT.

The gene calls are TRBV28 and TRBJ1-1; D is unresolved. V was pared by 6 bases and J by 7 bases, with 12 bases between. Germline V gene lookup returns CDR1 MDHEN and CDR2 SYDVKM. There are 12 residues in the CDR3. CDR3 loop: CASSFRFREAFF. The CDR3, as DNA: TGTGCCAGCAGCTTTAGATTCCGTGAAGCTTTCTTT.

This clone was counted a single time. The V and J genes are TRBV7-2 and TRBJ2-3; D unresolved. The ends were cut back, 2 bases at V and 1 base at J, with 7 bases in the middle. CDR1 and CDR2 from the germline V gene are SGHTA and FQGNSA. The CDR3 is 14 amino acids. The CDR3 nucleotides are TGTGCCAGCAGCTTAATTAGCCGCACAGATACGCAGTATTTT. The encoded protein is CASSLISRTDTQYF.

This clone was seen a single time. J is TRBJ2-5 and V is TRBV5-4; a possible D gene is TRBD1 (6 bases). The ends were cut back, 1 base at V and 5 bases at J, with 12 bases in the middle. The CDR3 spans 14 residues. Germline CDR1 and CDR2: SGHNT and YYREEE (reference sequence). CDR3 amino acids: CASSLSTGGETQYF. CDR3 DNA: TGTGCCAGCAGCTTGTCGACAGGCGGCGAGACCCAGTACTTC.

The chain employs TRBV6-4 and TRBJ2-1, with 11 bases matching TRBD2. The CDR3 totals 16 residues. Trimming removed 6 bases from V and 9 bases from J; junction bases left unmatched: 13. CDR1 MRHNA and CDR2 SNTAGT come from the germline V gene. CDR3 region: CASRDSTSGRRVEQFF. Here the CDR3 DNA reads TGTGCCAGCAGAGACAGTACTAGCGGGAGAAGGGTTGAGCAGTTCTTC.

The chain is built from TRBV4-2 and TRBJ2-7; TRBD1 agrees at 12 bases. Germline V lookup: CDR1 LGHNA, CDR2 YNFKEQ. Trimming removed 0 bases from V and 4 bases from J; junction bases left unmatched: 10. The CDR3 is 18 amino acids. CDR3 protein: CASSQDGTGGPLSYEQYF. Written as DNA, the CDR3 is TGTGCCAGCAGCCAAGATGGGACAGGGGGCCCCCTTTCATACGAGCAGTACTTC.

This clone showed up just a few times. This chain links TRBV18 with TRBJ1-5, with D possibly matching TRBD1 (5 bases). The length of the CDR3 is 15 residues. V lost 4 bases, J lost 10 bases, and 20 bases lay in between. The germline gives CDR1 KGHSH, CDR2 LQKENI. This CDR3 reads CASSQDNIAIKPQHF. As DNA, the CDR3 is TGTGCCAGCTCACAGGACAACATAGCAATCAAACCCCAGCATTTT.